These 29 T cell receptor beta chains originate from one sample sequenced in a study of cytomegalovirus exposure and HLA in healthy donors. 60 Vbeta and 13 Jbeta primers were used in PCR. The repertoire was sequenced with immunoSEQ multiplex PCR; TCRdb's copy has only in-frame clones and lacks some. This table has about 100,000 clones, over 70% appearing once. Sample: PBMCs. The receptor set was obtained from a man between 25 and 39 years old in good health and CMV-seronegative.

This chain joins TRBV6-5 and TRBJ2-1, with TRBD2 matching 10 bases. The ends lost 11 bases at V and 6 bases at J; junction bases unmatched: 13. The germline gives CDR1 MNHEY, CDR2 SVGAGI. The CDR3 covers 15 residues. CDR3 sequence (DNA): TGTGCCGGACAACCTCGACTAGCGGGTCCCAATGAGCAGTTCTTC. Translating gives CAGQPRLAGPNEQFF.

The chain combines TRBV5-6 with TRBJ1-2; D is possibly TRBD1 (6 bases). V lost 4 bases and J 7 bases, leaving 17 bases between the germline ends. This CDR3 contains 14 residues. Germline V gene data show CDR1 as SGHDT and CDR2 as YYEEEE. Written as DNA, the CDR3 is TGTGCCAGCAGCCTACCGACAGGCCCCCCTGGCTACACCTTC. Its translation is CASSLPTGPPGYTF.

This clone occurred once. This chain links TRBV10-2 with TRBJ2-7, with D possibly matching TRBD1 (6 bases). This CDR3 is 13 amino acids long. V was pared by 6 bases and J by 6 bases, with 15 bases between. The germline gives CDR1 WSHSY, CDR2 SAAADI. The DNA for the CDR3 is TGCGCCAGCAGCCTTTCAGGGGTAGGCGAGCAGTACTTC. Protein sequence: CASSLSGVGEQYF.

The V gene is TRBV10-2, the J gene TRBJ2-5; the match to TRBD2 covers 10 bases. V was clipped by 1 base and J by 1 base; unmatched bases: 6. CDR1 WSHSY and CDR2 SAAADI come from the germline V gene. This CDR3 spans 17 amino acids. The CDR3 region is CASSELVAGGPQETQYF. The CDR3 coding sequence is TGCGCCAGCAGTGAGTTAGTAGCGGGAGGTCCCCAAGAGACCCAGTACTTC.

The rearrangement joins TRBV6-1 to TRBJ2-7; 15 bases align to TRBD2. CDR1 and CDR2 (germline): MNHNS, SASEGT. This CDR3 region has 16 residues. Trimming took 4 bases from V and 3 from J; bases not matched to a gene: 4. The CDR3 nucleotides read TGTGCCAGCAGTGCTCGGACTAGCGGGAGGGTCTACGAGCAGTACTTC. Translation gives CASSARTSGRVYEQYF.

The CDR3: CASSQDASRRYNEQFF. DNA of the CDR3: TGCGCCAGCAGCCAAGACGCTAGCCGAAGGTACAATGAGCAGTTCTTC. The chain recombines TRBV4-1 with TRBJ2-1, with D possibly matching TRBD2 (5 bases). V was trimmed by 0 bases and J by 4 bases, leaving 13 bases between them. Germline V gives CDR1 MGHRA, CDR2 YSYEKL. The length of the CDR3 is 16 residues.

The V gene is TRBV25-1, the J gene TRBJ2-5; weak D call: TRBD1 (7 bases). V was cut by 1 base and J by 5 bases, with 11 bases left in between. The CDR3 spans 14 residues. The germline V gene has CDR1 MGHDK and CDR2 SYGVNS. Here the CDR3 reads CASSESPGGETQYF. CDR3 nucleotide sequence: TGTGCCAGCAGTGAATCCCCAGGGGGGGAGACCCAGTACTTC.

In DNA form, the CDR3 reads TGTGCCAGCAAGGGAGCTAACTATGGCTACACCTTC. Its translation: CASKGANYGYTF. The chain links TRBV2 to TRBJ1-2; D unresolved. In germline, CDR1 is SNHLY, CDR2 FYNNEI. The length of the CDR3 is 12 residues. V was cut by 7 bases and J by 0 bases, with 6 bases left in between.

This chain joins TRBV7-9 and TRBJ1-1; 8 positions agree with TRBD1. V dropped 5 bases and J dropped 4; count of bases not matched to a gene: 9. Germline V lookup: CDR1 SEHNR, CDR2 FQNEAQ (reference sequence). The CDR3 runs to 15 residues. The CDR3 is CASSADRGRGTEAFF. In DNA, the CDR3 is TGTGCCAGCAGCGCCGACAGGGGAAGGGGCACTGAAGCTTTCTTT.

This clone was observed a single time. The V gene is TRBV6-1, the J gene TRBJ1-2; 9 positions match TRBD1. This CDR3 is 16 amino acids long. V shed 3 bases and J 5 bases; nucleotides not matched to a gene: 10. The V gene's germline CDR1 is MNHNS and CDR2 SASEGT. CDR3 amino acids: CASSDGPGQGSYGYTF. The CDR3 nucleotides read TGTGCCAGCAGTGATGGTCCTGGACAGGGGAGTTATGGCTACACCTTC.

J is TRBJ2-1 and V is TRBV4-1; 7 nucleotides line up with TRBD2. The trim removed 4 bases at V and 4 bases at J, leaving 7 bases unmatched. The CDR3 sequence is 15 residues long. The germline V gene has CDR1 MGHRA and CDR2 YSYEKL. The CDR3 DNA follows: TGCGCCAGCAGCCCCCCGGCTAGCGGTTACAATGAGCAGTTCTTC. This gives the protein CASSPPASGYNEQFF.

This clone has only a few counts. The chain carries TRBV7-9 and TRBJ2-7; 10 bases are shared with TRBD1. CDR1 and CDR2 (germline): SEHNR, FQNEAQ (reference sequence). The CDR3 contains 14 residues. V was pared by 3 bases and J by 6 bases, with 5 bases of the junction left unmatched. The CDR3 loop is CASSFETGGSEQYF. The CDR3 DNA reads TGTGCCAGCAGCTTTGAGACAGGGGGCAGCGAGCAGTACTTC.

The rearrangement links TRBV7-8 to TRBJ2-7; 7 bases agree with TRBD2. Unmatched junction bases numbered 10, after V lost 1 base and J lost 7 bases. This CDR3 is built from 15 residues. The germline V gene encodes CDR1 SGHVS and CDR2 FQNEAQ. CDR3 residues: CASSLDPASGGEQYF. CDR3 coding DNA: TGTGCCAGCAGCTTAGACCCGGCTAGCGGCGGGGAGCAGTACTTC.

The chain couples TRBV14 to TRBJ2-1; D not resolved. The CDR3 runs to 16 residues. Germline V gene sequence: CDR1 SGHDN, CDR2 FVKESK. The V gene lost 4 bases and the J gene lost 0 bases, with 13 bases spanning the gap. CDR3: CASSLGRSSSYNEQFF. In nucleotides, the CDR3 is TGTGCCAGCAGCCTTGGCCGGAGCAGCTCCTACAATGAGCAGTTCTTC.

The chain has TRBV5-1 and TRBJ2-1; the D is unclear. CDR1 is SGHRS and CDR2 is YFSETQ in the germline V gene. V lost 4 bases and J 0 bases, leaving 8 bases between the germline ends. This CDR3 has 14 residues. CDR3 region: CASSGQNSYNEQFF. The CDR3 bases are TGCGCCAGCAGCGGGCAAAACTCCTACAATGAGCAGTTCTTC.

This chain uses TRBV2 with TRBJ1-5, with D possibly TRBD1 on 6 matching bases. The CDR3 is made up of 14 amino acids. Trimming left V 6 bases short and J 5 bases short, with 14 bases between. The germline gives CDR1 SNHLY, CDR2 FYNNEI. The CDR3 loop reads CASRIDRTHQPQHF. The CDR3 coding sequence is TGTGCCAGCAGGATCGACAGGACCCATCAGCCCCAGCATTTT. The full variable domain, its missing parts supplied by reference TRBV2 and TRBJ1-5, is EPEVTQTPSHQVTQMGQEVILRCVPISNHLYFYWYRQILGQKVEFLVSFYNNEISEKSEIFDDQFSVERPDGSNFTLKIRSTKLEDSAMYFCASRIDRTHQPQHFGDGTRLSIL.

The chain couples TRBV5-5 to TRBJ1-4; maybe TRBD1 (5 bases). The CDR3 sequence is 14 residues long. V was pared by 4 bases and J by 8 bases, with 15 bases between. Germline V gene data show CDR1 as SGHKS and CDR2 as YYEKEE (reference sequence). In nucleotides, the CDR3 is TGTGCCAGCAGCCCTGGGGAGGGGAGGGAAAAACTGTTTTTT. Translated, it gives CASSPGEGREKLFF.

Concerning this clone itself: An end of the junction differs from the germline gene, which may be a read error. The chain uses TRBV5-6 and TRBJ2-7; 12 bases line up with TRBD2. The CDR3 sequence is 14 residues long. From germline, CDR1 is SGHDT and CDR2 YYEEEE. The CDR3: CASSFGTSGWFMHF. The CDR3, as DNA: TGTGCCAGCAGCTTTGGGACTAGCGGGTGGTTTATGCACTTC.

J is TRBJ2-3 and V is TRBV5-1; 12 positions match TRBD2. The V gene end was trimmed by 4 bases and the J gene end by 0 bases; junction bases not matched to a gene: 12. The length of the CDR3 is 19 residues. Germline assignment: CDR1 SGHRS and CDR2 YFSETQ. CDR3 sequence: CASSRITSGGRTSTDTQYF. The CDR3, as DNA: TGCGCCAGCAGCCGCATCACTAGCGGGGGGAGGACTAGCACAGATACGCAGTATTTT.

This clone appeared a single time. V gene TRBV4-2 combines with J gene TRBJ2-7, with 9 bases fitting TRBD1. Germline V gene sequence: CDR1 LGHNA, CDR2 YNFKEQ. Losses at the gene ends were 4 bases for V and 2 bases for J; bases not matched to a gene: 3. The CDR3 runs 14 residues. The CDR3 coding sequence is TGTGCCAGCAGCCCGGACAGGGGACCCTACGAGCAGTACTTC. Encoded protein: CASSPDRGPYEQYF.

The rearrangement joins TRBV5-4 to TRBJ2-6, with a tentative D call TRBD1 (6 bases). The V gene's germline CDR1 is SGHNT and CDR2 YYREEE (reference sequence). This CDR3 spans 18 amino acids. Trimming shortened V by 4 bases and J by 2 bases, and 19 bases separated the two germline ends. The CDR3 loop is CASSADSGPPAGANVLTF. Written as DNA, the CDR3 is TGTGCCAGCAGCGCGGACAGTGGGCCCCCGGCTGGGGCCAACGTCCTGACTTTC.

The chain has TRBV29-1 and TRBJ2-4; a possible D gene is TRBD1 (6 bases). In germline, CDR1 is SQVTM, CDR2 ANQGSEA. V lost 7 bases to trimming and J lost 1 base, with 11 bases between them. The CDR3 is 13 residues long. CDR3 amino acids: CSAQTGAKNIQYF. The CDR3 nucleotides read TGCAGCGCTCAAACAGGGGCCAAAAACATTCAGTACTTC.

This chain uses TRBV4-1 with TRBJ2-3; a possible D gene is TRBD1 (5 bases). Germline V gene data show CDR1 as MGHRA and CDR2 as YSYEKL. Trimming pared 4 bases from V and 1 base from J, leaving 18 bases between. The CDR3 spans 17 residues. DNA of the CDR3: TGCGCCAGCAGCCCGCACCCTCCAGGGTCGCGCACAGATACGCAGTATTTT. Protein sequence: CASSPHPPGSRTDTQYF.

Note on this clone: One end of the junction does not line up with germline, which may come from a read error. The chain couples TRBV5-4 to TRBJ1-4; 7 bases map to TRBD1. This CDR3 has 14 residues. Germline V gene sequence: CDR1 SGHNT, CDR2 YYREEE (reference sequence). The CDR3 reads CASTLDRLNEKLFF. CDR3 DNA sequence: TGTGCCAGCACCTTGGACAGGCTAAATGAAAAACTGTTTTTT.

V usage is TRBV5-6 and J usage is TRBJ2-7, with D unresolved. V was clipped by 0 bases and J by 3 bases, with 10 bases between them. CDR1 and CDR2 (germline): SGHDT, YYEEEE. The CDR3 length is 14 residues. CDR3 coding DNA: TGTGCCAGCAGCTTGGCCCTGAGAGTCTACGAGCAGTACTTC. It encodes CASSLALRVYEQYF.

This rearrangement joins TRBV4-1 to TRBJ2-3; D unclear. Trimming took off 6 bases at V and 1 base at J, with 8 bases between the two ends. This CDR3 has 13 residues. The V gene's germline CDR1 is MGHRA and CDR2 YSYEKL. The CDR3 coding sequence is TGCGCCAGCAGGGGCGCCGGCACAGATACGCAGTATTTT. Protein product: CASRGAGTDTQYF.

About this clone itself: One junction end disagrees with the germline gene, perhaps due to a read error. V usage is TRBV28 and J usage is TRBJ1-5; TRBD1 aligns across 7 bases. Germline V lookup: CDR1 MDHEN, CDR2 SYDVKM. The CDR3 is 14 amino acids. CDR3 in DNA: TGTGCCAGCAGTCTCGCGACAGGGACTCAGCTCCAGCATTTT. Translation gives CASSLATGTQLQHF.

This chain joins TRBV7-8 and TRBJ1-5; no reliable D call. Germline V gene data show CDR1 as SGHVS and CDR2 as FQNEAQ. V lost 1 base and J lost 6, with 16 bases in between. The CDR3 extends over 16 amino acids. CDR3 amino acids: CASSLVSARGSQPQHF. Written as DNA, the CDR3 is TGTGCCAGCAGCTTAGTTTCGGCCCGGGGAAGTCAGCCCCAGCATTTT.

V and J are TRBV7-6 and TRBJ2-1; TRBD2 matches at 13 bases. V shed 6 bases, J shed 16 bases, and the junction held 9 bases outside the gene matches. From germline, CDR1 is SGHVS and CDR2 FNYEAQ. The CDR3 extends over 13 amino acids. CDR3 in DNA: TGTGCCAGCAGGCCTACTAGCGGGAGGGCCCAATTCTTC. It is translated as CASRPTSGRAQFF. Looking up the rest from reference TRBV7-6 and TRBJ2-1 gives the full variable domain: GAGVSQSPRYKVTKRGQDVALRCDPISGHVSLYWYRQALGQGPEFLTYFNYEAQQDKSGLPNDRFSAERPEGSISTLTIQRTEQRDSAMYRCASRPTSGRAQFFGPGTRLTVL.